One and the same sample provided the 10 T cell receptor beta chains below, sequenced in a study of blood T cells in healthy people across ages (dated by TCRdb to about 2015). The library was generated by 5' RACE. The second PCR ran for roughly 7 to 12 cycles and used a J-beta primer mix along with a sample-barcoded 5' primer. TCRdb reprocessing: public reads trimmed at Q25 with fastp, clones called with MiXCR, in-frame beta chains kept. Rows matching on CDR3 protein sequence are summarized as one entry with the most common DNA and genes. The sample yields fewer than 2 million distinct CDR3 sequences; around 40% were counted once. The ten largest clones take up around 23% of the sample. Sequencing was performed on blood. Every receptor here comes from a human donor in good health.

V usage is TRBV30 and J usage is TRBJ2-1; possible D gene TRBD2, 5 bases. The V end lost 0 bases, the J end lost 7 bases, and 10 bases lay between the germline ends. The germline CDR1 and CDR2 sequences are GTSNPN and SVGIG (reference sequence). The CDR3 runs 13 residues. The CDR3 protein is CAWSVGSGNEQFF. CDR3 DNA: TGTGCCTGGAGTGTCGGGTCGGGGAATGAGCAGTTCTTC. Drawing the rest from reference TRBV30 and TRBJ2-1, the complete variable domain is SQTIHQWPATLVQPVGSPLSLECTVEGTSNPNLYWYRQAAGRGLQLLFYSVGIGQISSEVPQNLSASRPQDRQFILSSKKLLLSDSGFYLCAWSVGSGNEQFFGPGTRLTVL.

This clonotype came up a few times. The chain links TRBV15 to TRBJ2-3, with 7 bases fitting TRBD2. CDR1 is LNHNV and CDR2 is YYDKDF in the germline V gene (reference sequence). This CDR3 comprises 18 residues. Trimming cost V 0 bases and J 0 bases; bases outside gene matches: 9. The CDR3 reads CATSRDRGSGPSTDTQYF. CDR3 coding DNA: TGTGCCACCAGCAGAGATCGGGGTAGCGGGCCTAGCACAGATACGCAGTATTTT.

This clonotype was seen a handful of times. The rearrangement joins TRBV24-1 to TRBJ2-1; D is undetermined. The CDR3 loop spans 12 amino acids. Trimming cost V 9 bases and J 6 bases, with 11 bases left between them. Germline CDR1 reads KGHDR; CDR2 reads SFDVKD. The CDR3 is CATQESSNEQFF. The DNA for the CDR3 is TGTGCCACCCAAGAATCCAGCAATGAGCAGTTCTTC.

The genes are TRBV5-1 and TRBJ2-7, with 7 bases matching TRBD2. Trimming cost V 0 bases and J 6 bases; bases outside gene matches: 12. The CDR3 consists of 16 residues. CDR1 is SGHRS, CDR2 YFSETQ, per germline. The CDR3 DNA is TGCGCCAGCAGCTTGGGATCGCCGGGGGAGGGGTTCGAGCAGTACTTC. It codes for CASSLGSPGEGFEQYF.

The chain combines TRBV11-2 with TRBJ2-3; the D gene is possibly TRBD2 (6 bases). Germline assignment: CDR1 SGHAT and CDR2 FQNNGV. The CDR3 has 15 amino acids. Trimming took off 4 bases at V and 5 bases at J, with 16 bases between the two ends. The CDR3 nucleotides read TGTGCCAGCAGCTCCTCGCGGGGTTGGAGAGATACGCAGTATTTT. Protein product: CASSSSRGWRDTQYF.

The J gene is TRBJ1-3, the V gene TRBV12-3 or TRBV12-4, with D unresolved. The CDR3 is 16 amino acids. Trimming removed 5 bases at V and 0 bases at J, with 14 bases between. This CDR3 is CASSPIRTASGNTIYF. The CDR3 nucleotides are TGTGCCAGCAGTCCGATACGGACTGCCTCTGGAAACACCATATATTTT.

In this sample, this clonotype turned up a few times. This chain connects TRBV20-1 to TRBJ2-7, with 7 bases fitting TRBD1. From germline, CDR1 is DFQATT and CDR2 SNEGSKA (reference sequence). This CDR3 is 13 amino acids long. V lost 5 bases to trimming and J lost 2 bases; unmatched junction nucleotides: 6. CDR3 residues: CSAEGQSPYEQYF. The CDR3 DNA reads as TGCAGTGCTGAGGGACAGTCCCCCTACGAGCAGTACTTC.

The J gene is TRBJ1-2, the V gene TRBV20-1, with D unclear. The CDR3 spans 13 residues. CDR1 is DFQATT, CDR2 SNEGSKA, per germline (reference sequence). Trimming pared 5 bases from V and 1 base from J, leaving 11 bases between. CDR3 sequence: CSAQRGSNYGYTF. The CDR3 bases are TGCAGTGCTCAGCGAGGGAGTAACTATGGCTACACCTTC.

This clonotype was observed once. This sequence joins TRBV7-2 and TRBJ1-1, with D unclear. This CDR3 region has 13 residues. Germline loops: CDR1 SGHTA, CDR2 FQGNSA. Between the trimmed V and J ends, which lost 2 bases and 7 bases, there was a span of 11 bases. The CDR3 DNA follows: TGTGCCAGCAGCTTATTTGGGGAAGGTGAAGCTTTCTTT. Its protein product is CASSLFGEGEAFF.

This clonotype occurred a few times. The V gene is TRBV7-9, the J gene TRBJ1-1; TRBD1 agrees at 7 bases. This CDR3 is 13 amino acids long. With 5 bases clipped from V and 9 bases from J, the junction kept 9 bases outside the gene matches. Germline loops: CDR1 SEHNR, CDR2 FQNEAQ (reference sequence). This CDR3 reads CASSPGQGQKAFF. For the CDR3, the DNA is TGTGCCAGCAGCCCTGGGCAGGGACAGAAAGCTTTCTTT.